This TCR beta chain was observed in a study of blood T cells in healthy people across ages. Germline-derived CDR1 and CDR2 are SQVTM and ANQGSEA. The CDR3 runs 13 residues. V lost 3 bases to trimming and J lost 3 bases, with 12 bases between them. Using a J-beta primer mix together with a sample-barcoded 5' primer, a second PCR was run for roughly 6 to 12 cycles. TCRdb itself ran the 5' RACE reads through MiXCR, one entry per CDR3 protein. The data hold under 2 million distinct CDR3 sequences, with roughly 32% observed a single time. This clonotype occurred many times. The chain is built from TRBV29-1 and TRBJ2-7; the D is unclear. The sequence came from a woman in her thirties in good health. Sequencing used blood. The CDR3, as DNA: TGCAGCGTTGAGAGCCCGAGAGACTACGAGCAGTACTTC. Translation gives CSVESPRDYEQYF.